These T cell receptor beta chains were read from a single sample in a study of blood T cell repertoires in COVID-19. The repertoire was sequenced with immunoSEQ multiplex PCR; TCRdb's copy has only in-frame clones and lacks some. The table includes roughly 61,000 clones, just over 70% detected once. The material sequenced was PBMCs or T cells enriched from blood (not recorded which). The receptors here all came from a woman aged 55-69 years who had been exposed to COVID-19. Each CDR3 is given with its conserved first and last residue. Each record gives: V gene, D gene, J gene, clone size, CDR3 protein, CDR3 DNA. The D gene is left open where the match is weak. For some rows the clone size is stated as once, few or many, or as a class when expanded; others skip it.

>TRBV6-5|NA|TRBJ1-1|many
CASSHRGVYNTEAFF
TGTGCCAGCAGTCATCGCGGGGTGTATAACACTGAAGCTTTCTTT
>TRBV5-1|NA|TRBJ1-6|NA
CASSLDRLNNSPLHF
TGCGCCAGCAGCTTGGACAGGTTGAATAATTCACCCCTCCACTTT
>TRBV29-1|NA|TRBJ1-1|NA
CSVARGLMNTEAFF
TGCAGCGTTGCCAGGGGCCTTATGAACACTGAAGCTTTCTTT
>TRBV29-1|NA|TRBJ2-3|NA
CSVDADTQYF
TGCAGCGTTGACGCAGATACGCAGTATTTT
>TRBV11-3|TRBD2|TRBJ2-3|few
CASSPGGGPTDTQYF
TGTGCCAGCAGCCCCGGGGGGGGGCCGACAGATACGCAGTATTTT
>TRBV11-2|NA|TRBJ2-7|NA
CASSLVFHGPDSSYEQYF
TGTGCCAGCAGCTTAGTCTTTCATGGGCCGGACAGCTCCTACGAGCAGTACTTC
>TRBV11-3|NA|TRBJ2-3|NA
CASSSRRGTDTQYF
TGTGCCAGCAGCTCCCGCAGGGGCACAGATACGCAGTATTTT
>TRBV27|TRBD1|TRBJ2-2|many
CASSLWGTGRGTGELFF
TGTGCCAGCAGTTTATGGGGGACAGGGCGGGGCACCGGGGAGCTGTTTTTT
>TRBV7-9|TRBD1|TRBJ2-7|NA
CASSTPPSGTGPYEQYF
TGTGCCAGCAGTACCCCCCCCTCCGGGACAGGGCCGTACGAGCAGTACTTC
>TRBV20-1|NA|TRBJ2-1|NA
CSPFVNEQFF
TGCAGTCCCTTCGTCAATGAGCAGTTCTTC
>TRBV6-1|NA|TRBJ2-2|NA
CASSAPLRVENTGELFF
TGTGCCAGCAGTGCGCCCCTCAGGGTTGAGAACACCGGGGAGCTGTTTTTT
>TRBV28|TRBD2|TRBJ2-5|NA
CASSWGTTSGKETQYF
TGTGCCAGCAGTTGGGGGACGACTAGCGGAAAAGAGACCCAGTACTTC
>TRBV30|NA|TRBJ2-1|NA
CAWSVTNYNEQFF
TGTGCCTGGAGTGTAACTAACTACAATGAGCAGTTCTTC
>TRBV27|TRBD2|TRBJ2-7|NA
CASSPGSGAFGEQYF
TGTGCCAGCAGCCCCGGGAGCGGGGCTTTCGGCGAGCAGTACTTC
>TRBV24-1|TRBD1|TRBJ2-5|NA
CATSDPYRGSGQTQYF
TGTGCCACCAGTGATCCCTACAGGGGGAGCGGACAGACCCAGTACTTC
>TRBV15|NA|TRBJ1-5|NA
CATSRERSSGQPQHF
TGTGCCACCAGCAGAGAACGAAGCTCGGGGCAGCCCCAGCATTTT
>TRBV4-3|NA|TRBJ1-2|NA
CASSQDTAAENGYTF
TGCGCCAGCAGCCAAGATACGGCGGCAGAGAATGGCTACACCTTC
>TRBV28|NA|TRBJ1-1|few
CAIQEGAGNTEAFF
TGTGCCATCCAGGAAGGAGCGGGGAACACTGAAGCTTTCTTT
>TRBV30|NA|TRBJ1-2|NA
CAWSRGSEGYTF
TGTGCCTGGAGTCGAGGGTCAGAGGGCTACACCTTC
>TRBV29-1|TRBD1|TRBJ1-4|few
CSATGGDEKLFF
TGCAGCGCGACAGGGGGCGACGAAAAACTGTTTTTT
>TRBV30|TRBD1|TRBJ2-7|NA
CAGTGRYEQYF
TGTGCCGGGACAGGGCGCTACGAGCAGTACTTC
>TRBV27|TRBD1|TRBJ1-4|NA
CASSWTGGVEKLFF
TGTGCCAGCAGTTGGACAGGGGGAGTCGAAAAACTGTTTTTT
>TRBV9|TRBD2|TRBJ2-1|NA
CASSVSGLAGPNEQFF
TGTGCCAGCAGCGTATCGGGACTAGCGGGTCCAAATGAGCAGTTCTTC
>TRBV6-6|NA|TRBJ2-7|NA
CASSYYRSCEQYF
TGTGCCAGCAGTTACTACAGGAGCTGCGAGCAGTACTTC
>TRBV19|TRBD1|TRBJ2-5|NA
CASSRDRFGETQYF
TGTGCCAGTAGTAGGGACAGATTCGGAGAGACCCAGTACTTC
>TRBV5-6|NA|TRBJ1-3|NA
CASSGRDYCNTIYF
TGTGCCAGCAGCGGCCGGGATTATTGCAACACCATATATTTT
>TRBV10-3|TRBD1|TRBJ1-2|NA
CAISSGGATAGNYGYTF
TGTGCCATCAGTTCAGGGGGCGCAACGGCGGGTAACTATGGCTACACCTTC
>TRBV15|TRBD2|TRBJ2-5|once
CATSRGGGSAQETQYF
TGTGCCACCAGCAGAGGCGGGGGTTCCGCCCAAGAGACCCAGTACTTC
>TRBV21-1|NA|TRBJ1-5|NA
CASSPGRGRNQPQHF
TGTGCCAGCAGCCCGGGGAGGGGACGGAATCAGCCCCAGCATTTT
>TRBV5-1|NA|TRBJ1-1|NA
CASSLEGGLNTEAFF
TGCGCCAGCAGCTTGGAGGGAGGGCTGAACACTGAAGCTTTCTTT
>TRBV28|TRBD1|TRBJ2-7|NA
CASSIRQGAKVLIYEQYF
TGTGCCAGCAGTATACGACAGGGGGCGAAAGTATTGATCTACGAGCAGTACTTC
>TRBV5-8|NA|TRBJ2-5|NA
CASSSTHAETQYF
TGTGCCAGCAGCTCGACACACGCGGAGACCCAGTACTTC
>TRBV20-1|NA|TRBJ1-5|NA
CSASPRAGGLQEPQHF
TGCAGTGCTAGTCCACGCGCGGGGGGGCTACAAGAGCCCCAGCATTTT
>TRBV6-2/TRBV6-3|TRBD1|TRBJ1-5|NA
CASSRQGQPQHF
TGTGCCAGCAGTCGACAGGGTCAGCCCCAGCATTTT
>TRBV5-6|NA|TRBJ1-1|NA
CASSPPTGPEAFF
TGTGCCAGCAGCCCTCCCACTGGGCCTGAAGCTTTCTTT
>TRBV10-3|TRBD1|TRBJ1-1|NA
CAIQAGTGMNTEAFF
TGTGCCATCCAAGCCGGGACAGGGATGAACACTGAAGCTTTCTTT
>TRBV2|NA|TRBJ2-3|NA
CASTHWEDPDTQYF
TGTGCCAGCACCCATTGGGAGGATCCAGATACGCAGTATTTT
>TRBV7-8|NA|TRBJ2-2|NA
CASNYRTGRSGELFF
TGTGCCAGCAACTACCGTACAGGGAGATCCGGGGAGCTGTTTTTT
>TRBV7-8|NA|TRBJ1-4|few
CASSSGSGDEKLFF
TGTGCCAGCAGCTCAGGGTCTGGAGATGAAAAACTGTTTTTT
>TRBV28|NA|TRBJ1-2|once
CASSPDSSFNYGYTF
TGTGCCAGCAGTCCCGACAGTAGTTTTAACTATGGCTACACCTTC